This TCR beta chain came from a study of cytomegalovirus exposure and HLA in healthy donors. Study-level points and caveats: Analyzed later, most CMV-associated TCR beta chains appeared HLA-restricted. In a later analysis, HLA-C alleles had the fewest associated TCRs, DRB1 alleles the most.

Despite likely unrecorded immune exposures, the donors were nominally healthy at the time of sampling. The V gene lost 6 bases and the J gene lost 5 bases, with 22 bases spanning the gap. The CDR3 is made up of 17 amino acids. A note on this clone: Its antigen is currently unknown.

PCR amplification relied on 60 Vbeta primers (plus 13 Jbeta primers). Profiled with immunoSEQ multiplex PCR; TCRdb holds only in-frame clones, not every one. The table lists about 150,000 clones, over 80% of them singletons. Sequencing used PBMCs. This clonotype was sampled from a boy between 2 and 10 years old in good health and CMV-seronegative. This chain links TRBV6-7 with TRBJ2-2, with D perhaps TRBD2 (5 bases). TRBV6-7 is assigned to the ORF class and has an uncertain function. In nucleotides, the CDR3 is TGTGCCAGCAGCCCTAAAGAGAGACCCCGAGGGACCGGGGAGCTGTTTTTT. Amino acid sequence: CASSPKERPRGTGELFF.